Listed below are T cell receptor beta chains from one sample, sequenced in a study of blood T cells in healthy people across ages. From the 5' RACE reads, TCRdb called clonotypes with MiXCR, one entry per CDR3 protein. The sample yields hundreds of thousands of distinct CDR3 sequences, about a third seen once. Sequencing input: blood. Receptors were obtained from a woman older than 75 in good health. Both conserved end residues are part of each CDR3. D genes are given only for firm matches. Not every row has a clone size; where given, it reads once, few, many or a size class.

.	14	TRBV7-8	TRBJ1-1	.	TGTGCCAGCAGCGGCAACCACAGGGACTCTGAAGCTTTCTTT	CASSGNHRDSEAFF
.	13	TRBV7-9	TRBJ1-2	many	TGTGCCAGCAGCTTCGGACAGAACTATGGCTACACCTTC	CASSFGQNYGYTF
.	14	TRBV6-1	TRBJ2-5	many	TGTGCCAGCAGTGAACTTTTGGGAAGAAAGACCCAGTACTTC	CASSELLGRKTQYF
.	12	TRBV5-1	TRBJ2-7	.	TGCGCCAGCCGTTTAATTGGGTACGAGCAGTACTTC	CASRLIGYEQYF
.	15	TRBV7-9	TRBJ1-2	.	TGTGTCAGCAGCACGGGGGGCATAGCGAGCTATGGCTACACCTTC	CVSSTGGIASYGYTF
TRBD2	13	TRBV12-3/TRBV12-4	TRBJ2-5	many	TGTGCCAGTAGCGGGGGGAGGGAAGAGACCCAGTACTTC	CASSGGREETQYF
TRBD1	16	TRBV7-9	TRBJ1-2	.	TGTGCCAGCAGCCACCGGGACAGCTCTCTCAACTATGGCTACACCTTC	CASSHRDSSLNYGYTF
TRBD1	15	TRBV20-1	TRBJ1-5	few	TGCAGTGCTAGAGGGTCCGGGACAGGGAATCAGCCCCAGCATTTT	CSARGSGTGNQPQHF
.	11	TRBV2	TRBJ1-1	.	TGTGCCAGCAGGGGCCTGACTGAAGCTTTCTTT	CASRGLTEAFF
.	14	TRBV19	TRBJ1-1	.	TGTGCCAGTAGTATAGGGGGGGAGAGCACTGAAGCTTTCTTT	CASSIGGESTEAFF
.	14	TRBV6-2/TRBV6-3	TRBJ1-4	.	TGTGCCAGCAGTTACGGTGCGTCTAATGAAAAACTGTTTTTT	CASSYGASNEKLFF
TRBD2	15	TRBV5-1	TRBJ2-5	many	TGCGCCAGCCAACCTAGCGGGGGGGCTTTAGAGACCCAGTACTTC	CASQPSGGALETQYF
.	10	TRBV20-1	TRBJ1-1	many	TGCAGTGCTAGAGATCTGCAAGCTTTCTTT	CSARDLQAFF
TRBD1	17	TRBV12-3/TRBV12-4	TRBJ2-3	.	TGTGCCAGCAGTGCGGGACAGGGGGGAATTACGGCAGATACGCAGTATTTT	CASSAGQGGITADTQYF
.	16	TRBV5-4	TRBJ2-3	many	TGTGCCAGCAGCTTCCCTGGCCCTCCAGGGCCCGATACGCAGTATTTT	CASSFPGPPGPDTQYF
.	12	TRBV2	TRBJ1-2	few	TGTGCCAGCAGTGAGGAGCTGGCAGGCTACACCTTC	CASSEELAGYTF
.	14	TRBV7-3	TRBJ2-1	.	TGCGCCAGCAGCTATGGCGGTCCGTTCAATGAGCAGTTCTTC	CASSYGGPFNEQFF
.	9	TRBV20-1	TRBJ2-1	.	TGCAGTGCCCTCGATGAGCAGTTCTTC	CSALDEQFF